This entry lists 8 T cell receptor beta chains sequenced from one sample in a study of T-cell reconstitution after alpha-beta-depleted transplantation in children (dated by TCRdb to 2016 to 2017). Library preparation used PCR. Instrument used: Illumina HiSeq 2500. TCR libraries were prepared with molecular barcoding, using unique molecular identifiers to normalize TCRbeta repertoire quantification. The public sequencing data were trimmed at Q25 with fastp and processed into clonotypes with MiXCR by TCRdb, which kept only in-frame beta chains. Rows matching on CDR3 protein sequence are summarized as one entry with the most common DNA and genes. Within this sample are approximately 590,000 distinct CDR3 sequences, with over 9.5% of them counted one time only. The top ten hold about 4.3% of the sample. This specimen consisted of PBMCs from the stem cell graft donor, obtained from the stem cell graft. The receptors were gathered from a human donor who donated a stem cell graft to a child with acute myeloid leukemia.

This clonotype has just a few counts. V gene TRBV7-9 combines with J gene TRBJ2-1; TRBD2 matches at 7 bases. V dropped 1 base and J dropped 1; count of bases not matched to a gene: 4. CDR1 is SEHNR, CDR2 FQNEAQ, per germline (reference sequence). The length of the CDR3 is 16 residues. Written as DNA, the CDR3 is TGTGCCAGCAGCTTAGACCGGGGACTATCCTACAATGAGCAGTTCTTC. Translated: CASSLDRGLSYNEQFF. The variable domain in full, with the rest retrieved from reference TRBV7-9 and TRBJ2-1, is DTGVSQNPRHKITKRGQNVTFRCDPISEHNRLYWYRQTLGQGPEFLTYFQNEAQLEKSRLLSDRFSAERPKGSFSTLEIQRTEQGDSAMYLCASSLDRGLSYNEQFFGPGTRLTVL.

This clonotype was counted between two and nine times. This chain links TRBV5-1 with TRBJ2-3, with TRBD1 matching 7 bases. Germline values: CDR1 SGHRS, CDR2 YFSETQ. With V trimmed by 0 bases and J by 1 base, 5 bases remained unmatched. The CDR3 spans 16 residues. CDR3 protein: CASSLGDSPGTDTQYF. The DNA for the CDR3 is TGCGCCAGCAGCTTGGGGGACAGCCCTGGCACAGATACGCAGTATTTT. The entire variable domain, with the rest obtained from reference TRBV5-1 and TRBJ2-3, is as follows: KAGVTQTPRYLIKTRGQQVTLSCSPISGHRSVSWYQQTPGQGLQFLFEYFSETQRNKGNFPGRFSGRQFSNSRSEMNVSTLELGDSALYLCASSLGDSPGTDTQYFGPGTRLTVL.

This clonotype occurred many times. V usage is TRBV20-1 and J usage is TRBJ2-7, with 9 nucleotides matching TRBD1. With 3 bases clipped from V and 5 bases from J, the junction kept 11 bases outside the gene matches. The CDR3 consists of 15 residues. From germline, CDR1 is DFQATT and CDR2 SNEGSKA (reference sequence). The CDR3 here is CSASRGDRGGNEQYF. The CDR3 nucleotides are TGCAGTGCTAGCCGAGGCGACAGGGGGGGGAACGAGCAGTACTTC.

This clonotype has just a few counts. V and J are TRBV15 and TRBJ2-7; 10 nucleotides line up with TRBD2. This CDR3 has 14 amino acids. Germline lookup yields CDR1 LNHNV and CDR2 YYDKDF (reference sequence). Germline trimming cut 3 bases from V and 6 bases from J; bases unmatched to any gene: 5. CDR3: CATSSGTSVSEQYF. The CDR3 nucleotides are TGTGCCACCAGCAGCGGGACTAGCGTGAGCGAGCAGTACTTC.

Only a few counts were recorded for this clonotype. This sequence joins TRBV4-1 and TRBJ2-1, with TRBD1 identical over 7 bases. Germline values: CDR1 MGHRA, CDR2 YSYEKL. The CDR3 length is 16 residues. The V segment lost 4 bases and the J segment 12 bases; nucleotides outside the gene matches: 18. The CDR3 is CASSPRVETGSVGQFF. In DNA, the CDR3 is TGCGCCAGCAGCCCCAGAGTTGAGACAGGGTCTGTCGGGCAGTTCTTC.

The rearrangement uses TRBV4-2 and TRBJ2-5; 7 bases align to TRBD2. Trimming cost V 1 base and J 5 bases; bases outside gene matches: 1. The CDR3 has 13 residues. Germline CDR1 is LGHNA and CDR2 is YNFKEQ. The CDR3 DNA follows: TGTGCCAGCAGCCAAGTGGGAGGGGAGACCCAGTACTTC. Translating it yields CASSQVGGETQYF.

The sample holds many counts of this clonotype. At one end, the junction sequence differs from germline, possibly due to a read error. The chain links TRBV12-3 or TRBV12-4 to TRBJ2-1; 10 nucleotides align to TRBD2. The CDR3 contains 13 residues. The CDR3 reads CASSSLAGGRGLF. The CDR3 bases are TGTGCCAGCAGTTCCTTAGCGGGAGGCCGTGGTCTCTTC.

V is TRBV9 and J is TRBJ2-2; D perhaps matches TRBD1 (6 bases). The CDR3 length is 15 residues. Trimming removed 3 bases from V and 5 bases from J, with 14 bases in between. Germline-derived CDR1 and CDR2 are SGDLS and YYNGEE. The DNA for the CDR3 is TGTGCCAGCAGCGCACAGGGCTACCGAACCGGGGAGCTGTTTTTT. It specifies CASSAQGYRTGELFF.